The present entry profiles one TCR beta chain with its context. The target antigen is unknown. The entry originates in a study of OX40 agonist ivuxolimab in advanced cancers. General study results and limits: Among the least clonally expanded were partial responders at 0.1-3.0 mg/kg. In CD8+ T cells, expanded clones were on average more numerous than in CD4+.

V lost 2 bases and J 9 bases, leaving 13 bases between the germline ends. The CDR3 has 13 residues. Germline V gives CDR1 PRHDT, CDR2 FYEKMQ (reference sequence). Generated by immunoSEQ multiplex PCR, the TCRdb table keeps only in-frame clones and is missing some. The sample has around 40,000 clones; less than 90% are singletons. This TCR came from an adult with an advanced solid tumor such as melanoma, head and neck, liver or kidney cancer. The input for sequencing was CD4+ or CD8+ T cells sorted from blood, taken in a trial of the OX40 agonist ivuxolimab. This rearrangement joins TRBV13 to TRBJ2-5; D assignment may be TRBD1 or TRBD2 (5 bases each). The DNA for the CDR3 is TGTGCCAGCAGCTTAAACAGCCGAGGGGCCCAGTACTTC. Protein product: CASSLNSRGAQYF.